What follows describes a single T cell receptor beta chain. Its specificity is unknown. The record originates from a study of a mutant IDH1 vaccine in newly diagnosed glioma. Study context: Vaccine dosing followed radiotherapy by 4-6 weeks, or accompanied temozolomide cycles. Sex distribution of treated patients was about 62% male and roughly 38% female; mean age was around 40 years.

Germline V gene data show CDR1 as MDHEN and CDR2 as SYDVKM. This CDR3 is built from 15 residues. V was pared by 7 bases and J by 6 bases, with 14 bases of the junction left unmatched. The time point was: week 35, safety follow-up. Alongside topical imiquimod, each dose of vaccine comprised 300 ug of mutant IDH1 20-mer peptide. New WHO grade 3 or 4 IDH1-mutant, ATRX-lost astrocytomas were present in all donors. The repertoire was sequenced with immunoSEQ multiplex PCR; TCRdb's copy has only in-frame clones and lacks some. The sample holds tens of thousands of clones, approximately 87% seen once. General study results and limits: Among all patients, vaccine-induced immune responses occurred in approximately 93%.

The receptor's source is a man aged 35 to 55 with glioma. The material was PBMCs, obtained from a glioma patient whose treatment included an IDH1 peptide vaccine. V and J are TRBV28 and TRBJ2-7; 8 bases map to TRBD2. The CDR3 protein is CASTLGTRRGLEQYF. In DNA, the CDR3 is TGTGCCAGCACCTTAGGGACTAGACGTGGGCTCGAGCAGTACTTC.